This is a list of T cell receptor beta chains from one sample in a study of blood T cell repertoires in COVID-19. Produced via immunoSEQ multiplex PCR; TCRdb's table is partial and in-frame only. The sample has roughly 80,000 clones; about 85% are singletons. The sample was peripheral blood. These receptors all stem from a man in his 60s with active or convalescent COVID-19. The CDR3 runs from the conserved cysteine through the conserved F or W. Each record gives: clone size, D gene, V gene, J gene, CDR3 DNA, CDR3 protein. The D gene is left open where the match is weak. Only part of the rows carry a size: once, few, many, or a class if the clone is expanded.

clone_size: few; d_call: -; v_call: TRBV30; j_call: TRBJ1-5; cdr3_nt: TGTGCCTGGAGTGTAGAGGGGGTTCAGCCCCAGCATTTT; cdr3_aa: CAWSVEGVQPQHF
clone_size: few; d_call: -; v_call: TRBV12-3/TRBV12-4; j_call: TRBJ1-2; cdr3_nt: TGTGCCAGCAGTACAGGGAACTATGGCTACACCTTC; cdr3_aa: CASSTGNYGYTF
clone_size: -; d_call: -; v_call: TRBV10-3; j_call: TRBJ1-2; cdr3_nt: TGTGCCATCACCAAAATGGCCGGACTGGAGTACGGCTACACCTTC; cdr3_aa: CAITKMAGLEYGYTF
clone_size: few; d_call: TRBD2; v_call: TRBV24-1; j_call: TRBJ2-2; cdr3_nt: TGTGCCACCAGTGACCGCCCGGGGGGGAGCACCGGGGAGCTGTTTTTT; cdr3_aa: CATSDRPGGSTGELFF
clone_size: few; d_call: -; v_call: TRBV4-2; j_call: TRBJ1-4; cdr3_nt: TGTGCCAGCAGCCAAACCGGGACAATGCCGGAAAAACTGTTTTTT; cdr3_aa: CASSQTGTMPEKLFF
clone_size: -; d_call: TRBD1; v_call: TRBV29-1; j_call: TRBJ2-5; cdr3_nt: TGCAGCGTTGACCTCCCCTCCGGACAGGGTCGAGGAGAGACCCAGTACTTC; cdr3_aa: CSVDLPSGQGRGETQYF
clone_size: -; d_call: -; v_call: TRBV3-1/TRBV3-2; j_call: TRBJ2-7; cdr3_nt: TGTGCCAGCAGCTCCTCGACTAGACGCGAGCAGTACTTC; cdr3_aa: CASSSSTRREQYF
clone_size: once; d_call: -; v_call: TRBV7-3; j_call: TRBJ1-2; cdr3_nt: TGTGCCAGCAGCCCCGGGGGGGAAAATAGTGGCTACACCTTC; cdr3_aa: CASSPGGENSGYTF
clone_size: -; d_call: -; v_call: TRBV5-3; j_call: TRBJ1-1; cdr3_nt: TGTGCCAGAAGCTTGAAGCGACAGCCTAACACTGAAGCTTTCTTT; cdr3_aa: CARSLKRQPNTEAFF
clone_size: many; d_call: TRBD2; v_call: TRBV3-1/TRBV3-2; j_call: TRBJ2-7; cdr3_nt: TGTGCCAGCAGCGCGACTAGCGGATACGAGCAGTACTTC; cdr3_aa: CASSATSGYEQYF
clone_size: few; d_call: -; v_call: TRBV29-1; j_call: TRBJ1-3; cdr3_nt: TGCAGCGTCCGACCGGGGGGAGGAAACACCATATATTTT; cdr3_aa: CSVRPGGGNTIYF
clone_size: -; d_call: TRBD2; v_call: TRBV7-2; j_call: TRBJ2-1; cdr3_nt: TGTGCCAGCAGTTCTGGACTAGCGGGGGGAGAGCAGTTCTTC; cdr3_aa: CASSSGLAGGEQFF
clone_size: -; d_call: TRBD1; v_call: TRBV19; j_call: TRBJ2-2; cdr3_nt: TGTGCCAGTAGTCCGAGACAGGGCCACACCGGGGAGCTGTTTTTT; cdr3_aa: CASSPRQGHTGELFF
clone_size: -; d_call: -; v_call: TRBV9; j_call: TRBJ1-3; cdr3_nt: TGTGCCAGCAGCGTAGCCCCAGGGGGAAACACCATATATTTT; cdr3_aa: CASSVAPGGNTIYF
clone_size: -; d_call: -; v_call: TRBV24-1; j_call: TRBJ2-3; cdr3_nt: TGTGCCACCAGTGCGGGGACAGATACGCAGTATTTT; cdr3_aa: CATSAGTDTQYF
clone_size: once; d_call: -; v_call: TRBV21-1; j_call: TRBJ1-5; cdr3_nt: TGTGCCAGGGAGTCGAGCAATCAGCCCCAGCATTTT; cdr3_aa: CARESSNQPQHF
clone_size: -; d_call: -; v_call: TRBV11-2; j_call: TRBJ1-5; cdr3_nt: TGTGCCAGCAGCCAGACTAGAGGTAATCAGCCCCAGCATTTT; cdr3_aa: CASSQTRGNQPQHF
clone_size: -; d_call: -; v_call: TRBV11-2; j_call: TRBJ1-1; cdr3_nt: TGTGCCAGCAGCTTAGATCAGGCCAACACTGAAGCTTTCTTT; cdr3_aa: CASSLDQANTEAFF